These T cell receptor beta chains were read from a single sample in a study of T cell changes during pregnancy in multiple sclerosis. Here immunoSEQ multiplex PCR was the method, and the copy in TCRdb shows in-frame clones only, minus some. This table holds 90,000 to 120,000 clones, just under 95% found once. The sample here was peripheral blood, taken in the third trimester of pregnancy. These receptors originate from a female donor in good health, enrolled as a control in a pregnancy study. Both conserved end residues are part of each CDR3.

v_gene,CDR3aa
TRBV7-2,CASSYRDSNYGYTF
TRBV6-1,CASSEGLPGNYGYTF
TRBV6-5,CASSYSALVFYNEQFF
TRBV6-1,CASSEWASGGASEQFF
TRBV7-2,CASSRDSNYGYTF
TRBV19,CASSTPGQGAIYYGYTF
TRBV6-5,CASSYTGTVLYGYTF
TRBV4-2,CASSQGHGQADEAFF
TRBV21-1,CASSRDRSNQPQHF
TRBV2,CASRATSGELTDTQYF
TRBV9,CASSASRDRINSPLHF
TRBV30,CAWSVEQGSTEAFF
TRBV6-5,CASRDRVNQPQHF
TRBV4-3,CASSQLTGGRDGYTF
TRBV2,CASSSTPTGNNNQPQHF
TRBV30,CASAGQVNTEAFF
TRBV18,CASSPADRNSPLHF
TRBV4-1,CASSRKTGGNQPQHF
TRBV7-8,CASSFVRQGDNTIYF
TRBV30,CASSGGDGYTF
TRBV6-6,CASTPRGGNEQYF
TRBV19,CASSIGDRGRTEAFF
TRBV6-5,CASSTDSPGGYTF
TRBV5-1,CASSSLGGSNYGYTF
TRBV5-1,CASSLVPGQGQGTDTQYF
TRBV4-1,CASSQEAHSYEQYF
TRBV7-9,CASSSDGLVNGELFF
TRBV9,CASSVTGGRGYEKLFF
TRBV4-3,CASSQDAGGPYGYTF
TRBV30,CAWISPVAGGTDEQFF
TRBV19,CASSIDGNQGARIGYTF
TRBV30,CAWSPAGSYNSPLHF
TRBV7-8,CASSLEGGGAYEQYF
TRBV4-3,CASSQEPGENTEAFF
TRBV9,CASSVRAGEQYF
TRBV6-5,CASTRTGTNTEAFF
TRBV10-3,CAISTQGAGYEQYF
TRBV7-2,CASSLGIMAVGDGSYEQYF
TRBV6-1,CASSVGGITDTQYF
TRBV30,CAWSVLGTGSSPLHF
TRBV2,CASSPDRVRPPLHF
TRBV7-2,CASSLVVAGARTDTQYF
TRBV4-3,CASSQGPGEEQYF
TRBV4-1,CASSQDEEYQETQYF
TRBV18,CASSPPRQGAPTDTQYF
TRBV11-3,CASSPSFDGGSPLHF
TRBV10-2,CASSDLDRGAGYTF
TRBV7-2,CASSLVPGGYGYTF